This TCR beta chain was profiled in a study of tumor and adjacent non-tumor tissue in lung cancer. Three rounds of nested PCR, following a modified ARM-PCR protocol, produced the TCRbeta library. TCRdb re-called the multiplex PCR reads through MiXCR, storing one row per CDR3 protein. The profile shows 200,000 to 250,000 distinct CDR3 sequences, 71% of them singletons. The CDR3 has 14 amino acids. V gave up 2 bases and J gave up 4 bases; unmatched junction bases: 4. Germline V gene data show CDR1 as MNHNY and CDR2 as SVGAGI (reference sequence). This clonotype was seen a handful of times. The template was RNA from unsorted bulk tissue.

This sequence joins TRBV6-6 and TRBJ2-5; TRBD2 aligns across 7 bases. Sequenced input: lung tumor tissue. This receptor was obtained from a man aged 55 to 70 with non-small cell lung cancer. This chain's CDR3 is CASSYGRVGETQYF. The CDR3 bases are TGTGCCAGCAGTTACGGGAGGGTGGGAGAGACCCAGTACTTC.